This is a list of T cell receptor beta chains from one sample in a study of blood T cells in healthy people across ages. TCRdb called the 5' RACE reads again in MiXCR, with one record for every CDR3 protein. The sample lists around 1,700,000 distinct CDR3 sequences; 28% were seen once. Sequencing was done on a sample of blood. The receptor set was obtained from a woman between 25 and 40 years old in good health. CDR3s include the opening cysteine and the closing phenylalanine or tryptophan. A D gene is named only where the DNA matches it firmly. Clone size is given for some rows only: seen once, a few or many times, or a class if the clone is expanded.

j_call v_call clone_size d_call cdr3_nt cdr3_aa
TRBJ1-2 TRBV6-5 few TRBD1 TGTGCCAGCAGTTACGGGGGACAGTCTAACTATGGCTACACCTTC CASSYGGQSNYGYTF
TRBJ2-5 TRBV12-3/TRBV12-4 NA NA TGTGCCAGCAGTTTGGACATTTCGCAGTACTTC CASSLDISQYF
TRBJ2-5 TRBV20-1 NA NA TGCAGTGCTTCCACTCCGCCTCAAGAGACCCAGTACTTC CSASTPPQETQYF
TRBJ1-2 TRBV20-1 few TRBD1 TGCAGTGCTAGACGGACAGGAGGGAACTATGGCTACACCTTC CSARRTGGNYGYTF
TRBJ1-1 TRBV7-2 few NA TGTGCCAGCAGCTTAGGGGGCGGGACACTGGCGGGGGTGAAAGCTTTCTTT CASSLGGGTLAGVKAFF
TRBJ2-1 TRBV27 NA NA TGTGCCAGCACCGCGAAAAGGGCCTACTTTGTTTACAATGAGCAGTTCTTC CASTAKRAYFVYNEQFF
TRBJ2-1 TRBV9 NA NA TGTGCCAGCAGCGTAGTAGGCGGGTCTGAGCGGTTCTTC CASSVVGGSERFF
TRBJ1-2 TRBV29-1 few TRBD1 TGCAGCGTTGAAGGACAGGGATCGGCTAACTATGGCTACACCTTC CSVEGQGSANYGYTF
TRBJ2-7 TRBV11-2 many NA TGTGCCAGCAGGCAACAGACGACCTCCTACGAGCAGTACTTC CASRQQTTSYEQYF
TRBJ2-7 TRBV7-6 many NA TGTGCCAGCAGCCCGCCGACAGGAGATACCTACGAGCAGTACTTC CASSPPTGDTYEQYF
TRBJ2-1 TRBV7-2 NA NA TGTGCCAGCAGTCCCCCGGGGACCAGGTCCTACAATGAGCGGTTCTTC CASSPPGTRSYNERFF
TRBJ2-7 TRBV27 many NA TGTGCCAGCAGTTGGGACAACTACGAGCAGTACTTC CASSWDNYEQYF
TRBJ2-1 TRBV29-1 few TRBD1 TGCGGCGTGGATCGGGACAGGGGAAGGAATGAGCAGTTCTTC CGVDRDRGRNEQFF
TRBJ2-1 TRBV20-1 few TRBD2 TGCAGTGCTAGAGAAAGCGGGGGGGCCTACAATGAGCAGTTCTTC CSARESGGAYNEQFF
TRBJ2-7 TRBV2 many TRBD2 TGTGCCAGCAGGTTACGGGACTACTCCTACGAGCAGTACTTC CASRLRDYSYEQYF